Ten or more counts support the clone carrying this T cell receptor (beta chain). Its matching antigen is unknown. This sample stems from a study of T-cell reconstitution after alpha-beta-depleted transplantation in children. Findings and limits, study-wide: The study traced high day-60 TCRbeta diversity in some patients to surviving recipient T cells and thymic progenitors. About two months after transplant, alpha-beta T cells reportedly came from several hundred expanded graft clones.

TCRbeta library construction was performed incorporating unique molecular identifiers. TCRdb re-called the PCR reads with MiXCR, one entry per CDR3 protein. This table holds about 260,000 distinct CDR3 sequences, around 8% found once. CDR1 is SQVTM and CDR2 is ANQGSEA in the germline V gene. The CDR3 has 14 residues. Trimming took 6 bases from V and 8 from J; bases not matched to a gene: 15. This material consisted of PBMCs, mostly from graft donor cells, taken 180 days after TCRalphabeta/CD19-depleted stem cell transplant. This TCR derives from a male patient between 10 and 17 years old who had a stem cell transplant for acute lymphoblastic leukemia, so the T cells may come from the graft donor. This sequence joins TRBV29-1 and TRBJ1-2, with 7 bases identical to TRBD1. In DNA form, the CDR3 reads TGCAGCGTCCGGGCTGGGTTAGGGGGCGAAGGCTACACCTTC. As protein: CSVRAGLGGEGYTF.